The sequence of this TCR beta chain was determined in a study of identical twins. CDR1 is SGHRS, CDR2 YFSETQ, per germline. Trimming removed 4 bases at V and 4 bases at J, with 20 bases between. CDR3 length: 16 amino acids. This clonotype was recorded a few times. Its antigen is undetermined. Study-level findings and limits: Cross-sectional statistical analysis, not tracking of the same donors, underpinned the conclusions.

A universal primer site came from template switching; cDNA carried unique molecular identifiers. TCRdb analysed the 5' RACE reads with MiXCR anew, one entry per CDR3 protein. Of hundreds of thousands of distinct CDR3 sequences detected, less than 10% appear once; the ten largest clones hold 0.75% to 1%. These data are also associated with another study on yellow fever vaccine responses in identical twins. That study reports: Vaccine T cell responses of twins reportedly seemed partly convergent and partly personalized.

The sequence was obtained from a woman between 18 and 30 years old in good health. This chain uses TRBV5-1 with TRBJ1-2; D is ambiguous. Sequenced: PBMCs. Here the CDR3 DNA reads TGCGCCAGCAGCCAATATACCGGGCAGGCGAGCTATGGCTACACCTTC. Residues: CASSQYTGQASYGYTF.